Here is one T cell receptor (beta chain) with its context. This clone was counted a single time. Its specific antigen is unknown. No base-level quality is on record; no much larger clone is a single base apart. TCRbeta CDR3 regions were amplified from genomic DNA by means of the immunoSEQ Assay, a bias-controlled multiplex PCR. The study's processing was this. Within the assay, amplification of reference gene primers was used to estimate how many nucleated cells each sample contained. To quantify the absolute abundance of each unique TCRbeta CDR3 rearrangement, sequence reads were collapsed and filtered. For each sample, productive Simpson clonality was calculated by taking the square root of Simpson's diversity index across productive rearrangements. As stored in TCRdb, this immuneACCESS dataset retains in-frame rearrangements with V and J assigned. A fraction of the clones does not appear; measured against another copy, unresolved V genes explain less than half of the discrepancy, and the remainder lacks a known reason. That table is the source of V, J and clone size, and D and trimming were worked out from the DNA. The sample profile shows around 370,000 clones; 87% of them were found once. Around 6% of the sample is held by the ten biggest clonotypes.

This specimen comes from a study of blood T cell repertoires in COVID-19 (dated by TCRdb to 2018 to 2020). Regarding the complete study: Samples covering the acute and convalescent phases of COVID-19 were provided by collaborators in the United States, Italy and Spain. The sample metadata nearly always contained a de-identified subject ID, COVID-19 status, age in years and sex. The material from the prospective study consisted of cDNA or gDNA derived from T cells, B-cell-depleted T cells, or PBMCs. Samples came from the ongoing ImmuneRACE study (first 160 participants) plus 1,254 subjects from 6 global collaborators. HLA class I and class II types, where available, came from metadata supplied by the sample provider rather than from assay-based typing. A freely available public database, intended as a resource for researchers studying the immune response to SARS-CoV-2, is where the repertoires were released. Subjects who had been exposed to COVID-19, were actively infected with it, or had recovered from it provided the deeply sampled blood TCRbeta repertoires that made up the dataset. Study-level results and caveats: The amount of clinical and demographic metadata varied by source and participant and was provided uncurated.

One collaborating source in Seattle enrolled patients while the patients were actively infected and followed the patients over time throughout the course of disease. Each collaborating institution followed its own protocols to collect whole blood in K2EDTA tubes. For TCRbeta analysis, collaborators shipped samples as frozen whole blood, isolated PBMCs, or DNA extracted from either of those sample types. Measured from the cysteine to the phenylalanine, the CDR3 is 14 residues long. Here the CDR3 DNA is all that survives: 42 bases in frame from base 1. CDR1 is given as ENHRY and CDR2 as SYGVKD, both from the germline V gene. V gives up 7 bases and J gives up 2 bases, and the segment between their germline ends measures 14 bases.

The TCR comes from a woman aged 45-59 years with COVID-19, enrolled during active disease. The sample consisted of peripheral blood. The V gene is TRBV10-3 and the J gene is TRBJ1-1; matching of 5 bases hints at TRBD1 as the D gene. The nucleotides read TGTGCCATCACTCAGGGCAGCTCTAACACTGAAGCTTTCTTT. This gives the protein CAITQGSSNTEAFF.